This TCR beta chain was obtained from a study of Graves' ophthalmopathy and Graves' hyperthyroidism. RNA served as the template for amplifying TCR beta CDR3 regions. HTBI primers were used in a first-round RT-PCR, which preceded a second-round multiplex PCR. TCRdb processed the multiplex PCR reads anew with MiXCR; each CDR3 protein has one entry. The table lists about 590,000 distinct CDR3 sequences, about 35% of them singletons, with roughly 4.5% in the top ten. The sample was peripheral blood or thyroid tissue (not recorded which). This clonotype was sampled from an adult man with Graves' hyperthyroidism.

The CDR3 sequence is CASTFGRRGYDTGELFF. The DNA for the CDR3 is TGTGCCAGTACCTTTGGTCGAAGAGGATACGACACCGGGGAGCTGTTTTTT. The gene calls are TRBV19 and TRBJ2-2, with D hard to call. Germline V gene lookup returns CDR1 LNHDA and CDR2 SQIVND (reference sequence). V dropped 7 bases and J dropped 3 bases, with 21 bases sitting between them. This CDR3 comprises 17 residues.